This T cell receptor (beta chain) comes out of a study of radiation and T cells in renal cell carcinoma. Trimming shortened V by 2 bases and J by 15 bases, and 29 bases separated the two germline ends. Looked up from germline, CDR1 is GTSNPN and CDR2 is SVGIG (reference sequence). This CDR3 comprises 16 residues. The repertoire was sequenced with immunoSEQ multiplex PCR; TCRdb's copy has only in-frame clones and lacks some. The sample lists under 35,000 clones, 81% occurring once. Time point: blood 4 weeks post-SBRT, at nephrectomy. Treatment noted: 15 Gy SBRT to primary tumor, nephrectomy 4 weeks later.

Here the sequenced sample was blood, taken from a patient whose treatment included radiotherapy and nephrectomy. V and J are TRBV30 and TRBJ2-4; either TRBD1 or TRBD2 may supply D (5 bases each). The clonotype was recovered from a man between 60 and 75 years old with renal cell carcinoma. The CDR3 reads CAWSIAGTLTWVDRYF. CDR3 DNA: TGTGCCTGGAGTATTGCCGGGACCTTGACCTGGGTGGATCGGTACTTC.